This T cell receptor (beta chain) was obtained from a study of T cell changes during pregnancy in multiple sclerosis. Germline-derived CDR1 and CDR2 are SEHNR and FQNEAQ (reference sequence). CDR3 length: 14 residues. Trimming took 5 bases from V and 3 from J, leaving 13 bases between them. Profiling relied on immunoSEQ multiplex PCR, and the TCRdb table lists in-frame clones only, not all of them. Of about 58,000 clones in the sample, about 89% were seen once. The chain recombines TRBV7-9 with TRBJ2-5; no clear D gene. The sequences come from CD4+ T cells from peripheral blood mononuclear cells, collected after pregnancy. This clonotype was sampled from a female donor in good health, enrolled as a control in a pregnancy study. The CDR3 DNA sequence: TGTGCCAGCAGCCCGAGGAATGAGAAAGAGACCCAGTACTTC. As protein: CASSPRNEKETQYF.